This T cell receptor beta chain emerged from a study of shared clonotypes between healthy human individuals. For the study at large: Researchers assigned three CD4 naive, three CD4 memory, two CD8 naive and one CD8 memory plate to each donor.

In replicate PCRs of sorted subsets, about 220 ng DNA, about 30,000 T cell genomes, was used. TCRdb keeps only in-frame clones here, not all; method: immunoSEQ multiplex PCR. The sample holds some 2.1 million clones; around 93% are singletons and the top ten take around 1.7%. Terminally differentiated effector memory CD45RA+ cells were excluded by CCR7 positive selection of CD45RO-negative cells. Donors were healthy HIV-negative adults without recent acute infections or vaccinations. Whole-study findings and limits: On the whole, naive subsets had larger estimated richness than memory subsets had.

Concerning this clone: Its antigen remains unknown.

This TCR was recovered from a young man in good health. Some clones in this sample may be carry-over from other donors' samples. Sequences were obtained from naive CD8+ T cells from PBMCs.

CDR3 sequence (DNA): TGCGCCAGCAGCCAAGACAGGCCACTAGCGTCAGGCTACAATGAGCAGTTCTTC. It codes for CASSQDRPLASGYNEQFF. The V gene is TRBV4-3, the J gene TRBJ2-1, with 7 bases that match TRBD2. V dropped 0 bases and J dropped 3; count of bases not matched to a gene: 11. CDR3 size: 18 residues. The germline gives CDR1 LGHNA, CDR2 YSLEER.